This T cell receptor (beta chain) was recovered during a study of Tregs in tolerant kidney transplant recipients. Study findings and constraints: This study did not directly address biological reproducibility.

Concerning this clone: Antigen: not known.

CDR1 is SGHNT and CDR2 is YYREEE in the germline V gene (reference sequence). The V gene end was trimmed by 0 bases and the J gene end by 0 bases; junction bases not matched to a gene: 4. CDR3 length: 17 amino acids. Clones were read by immunoSEQ multiplex PCR, and TCRdb kept only the in-frame ones, dropping some. Here the sample spans approximately 60,000 clones, around 82% being singletons. Unstimulated regulatory T cells (CD4+CD25+CD127-), CD4+CD25- non-regulatory cells, CD4 and CD8 cells were FACS-sorted from thawed PBMCs. This rearrangement joins TRBV5-4 to TRBJ2-2; 8 nucleotides align to TRBD1. The TCR comes from a human donor in good health. The sequenced sample consisted of CD4+ T cells from blood. Here the CDR3 reads CASSLAGQGANTGELFF. The CDR3 DNA reads TGTGCCAGCAGCTTGGCCGGACAGGGCGCGAACACCGGGGAGCTGTTTTTT.